These 14 T cell receptor beta chains originate from one sample sequenced in a study of cytomegalovirus exposure and HLA in healthy donors. The PCR employed 60 Vbeta primers together with 13 Jbeta primers. The repertoire was sequenced with immunoSEQ multiplex PCR; TCRdb's copy has only in-frame clones and lacks some. This table holds about 140,000 clones, approximately 79% found once. Sequenced sample: PBMCs. Source of these receptors: a man aged 45-65 years in good health and CMV-seropositive.

This clone was seen only a few times. This sequence joins TRBV10-1 and TRBJ1-2; 7 nucleotides align to TRBD1. Looked up from germline, CDR1 is WNHNN and CDR2 is SYGVQD (reference sequence). The ends lost 0 bases at V and 8 bases at J; junction bases unmatched: 6. This CDR3 comprises 14 residues. CDR3 sequence: CASSESRTGGGYTF. Here the CDR3 DNA reads TGCGCCAGCAGTGAGTCCCGGACAGGAGGCGGCTACACCTTC.

The CDR3 nucleotides are TGTGCCAGCAGCCCGACGGCAGGGTTCGTGAACACTGAAGCTTTCTTT. Translated, it gives CASSPTAGFVNTEAFF. This chain joins TRBV5-4 and TRBJ1-1; tentative D call: TRBD1 (5 bases). The CDR3 loop spans 16 amino acids. CDR1 SGHNT and CDR2 YYREEE come from the germline V gene (reference sequence). V was shortened by 4 bases and J by 0 bases, with 16 bases between the two germline ends.

A remark on this clone: The sample holds other DNA sequences that translate to the same CDR3. V and J are TRBV4-1 and TRBJ2-7, with 15 bases fitting TRBD2. The V gene's germline CDR1 is MGHRA and CDR2 YSYEKL. With 1 base clipped from V and 2 bases from J, the junction kept 6 bases outside the gene matches. This CDR3 is 18 amino acids long. The CDR3 DNA sequence: TGCGCCAGCAGCCAAGCGGGACTAGCGGGAGGCTCGGCCTACGAGCAGTACTTC. It yields the protein CASSQAGLAGGSAYEQYF.

This clone was seen a handful of times. The rearrangement links TRBV18 to TRBJ1-1; D is undetermined. The V gene's germline CDR1 is KGHSH and CDR2 LQKENI. CDR3 length: 14 amino acids. Trimming stripped 5 bases from V and 1 base from J, with 11 bases between. In DNA form, the CDR3 reads TGTGCCAGCTCATTGGCAGCGAGGAACACTGAAGCTTTCTTT. As protein: CASSLAARNTEAFF.

This chain uses TRBV4-3 with TRBJ2-3; 9 bases align to TRBD1. CDR3 length: 14 residues. Germline CDR1 and CDR2: LGHNA and YSLEER. V gave up 4 bases and J gave up 4 bases; unmatched junction bases: 3. The CDR3 coding sequence is TGCGCCAGCAGCCTACAGGGGGCGGCAGATACGCAGTATTTT. Protein: CASSLQGAADTQYF.

The CDR3 region has the DNA TGTGCCAGCAGCAGGACTAGCGGGGGCGAGCAGTACTTC. It yields the protein CASSRTSGGEQYF. J is TRBJ2-7 and V is TRBV7-2; 13 bases agree with TRBD2. Germline assignment: CDR1 SGHTA and CDR2 FQGNSA. J lost 6 bases, V lost 5 bases, and 1 base had no gene match. The CDR3 totals 13 residues.

This clone was picked up one time. The chain joins TRBV5-1 to TRBJ1-5; the D is unclear. Germline lookup yields CDR1 SGHRS and CDR2 YFSETQ. The CDR3 has 14 residues. Trimming cost V 0 bases and J 5 bases, with 9 bases left between them. The CDR3 bases are TGCGCCAGCAGCTTGGTATCTGGAGATCAGCCCCAGCATTTT. Its translation: CASSLVSGDQPQHF.

Written as DNA, the CDR3 is TGCAGCGTTGGACCGGGACAGGTAGGAGAGACCCAGTACTTC. It is translated as CSVGPGQVGETQYF. J is TRBJ2-5 and V is TRBV29-1, with 8 bases that match TRBD1. CDR3 length: 14 residues. Germline V gene data show CDR1 as SQVTM and CDR2 as ANQGSEA. V lost 4 bases to trimming and J lost 4 bases; unmatched junction nucleotides: 8.

The chain combines TRBV6-5 with TRBJ1-2, with 8 bases matching TRBD1. Germline loops: CDR1 MNHEY, CDR2 SVGAGI. The CDR3 totals 13 residues. V trimming: 6 bases; J trimming: 4 bases; junction bases outside the gene matches: 4. The CDR3 here is CASRTDRAYGYTF. Written as DNA, the CDR3 is TGTGCCAGCAGAACGGACAGGGCCTATGGCTACACCTTC.

This chain connects TRBV9 to TRBJ1-5; 10 nucleotides agree with TRBD1. Germline CDR1 SGDLS, CDR2 YYNGEE. V shed 0 bases, J shed 4 bases, and the junction held 7 bases outside the gene matches. The CDR3 contains 17 residues. Here the CDR3 DNA reads TGTGCCAGCAGCGTAGGGATGGGACAGGGGTTAAATCAGCCCCAGCATTTT. Amino acid sequence: CASSVGMGQGLNQPQHF.

The chain links TRBV18 to TRBJ1-5, with no clear D. The CDR3 has 13 amino acids. Germline assignment: CDR1 KGHSH and CDR2 LQKENI. Trimming cost V 2 bases and J 2 bases, with 4 bases left between them. CDR3 DNA sequence: TGTGCCAGCTCACCAGAGCGCAATCAGCCCCAGCATTTT. Its protein product is CASSPERNQPQHF. Together with reference TRBV18 and TRBJ1-5, the CDR3 gives the full variable domain: NAGVMQNPRHLVRRRGQEARLRCSPMKGHSHVYWYRQLPEEGLKFMVYLQKENIIDESGMPKERFSAEFPKEGPSILRIQQVVRGDSAAYFCASSPERNQPQHFGDGTRLSIL.

The table lists this clone with a count of one. CDR3 loop: CASSYTGEGTVDQPQHF. CDR3 nucleotide sequence: TGTGCCAGCAGTTACACTGGGGAGGGGACTGTAGATCAGCCCCAGCATTTT. The chain joins TRBV28 to TRBJ1-5; the D gene is possibly TRBD1 (5 bases). Trimming took off 4 bases at V and 5 bases at J, with 21 bases between the two ends. The germline CDR1 and CDR2 sequences are MDHEN and SYDVKM. The CDR3 is made up of 17 amino acids.

V is TRBV9 and J is TRBJ2-7, with 8 bases that match TRBD2. The germline V gene encodes CDR1 SGDLS and CDR2 YYNGEE. CDR3 size: 13 residues. V lost 0 bases to trimming and J lost 4 bases; unmatched junction nucleotides: 0. CDR3 loop: CASSVGLAYEQYF. The CDR3 nucleotides are TGTGCCAGCAGCGTAGGACTAGCGTACGAGCAGTACTTC.

The J gene is TRBJ2-1, the V gene TRBV20-1; D call uncertain. CDR1 and CDR2 from the germline V gene are DFQATT and SNEGSKA (reference sequence). The ends were cut back, 8 bases at V and 6 bases at J, with 8 bases in the middle. This CDR3 is 10 amino acids long. This chain's CDR3 is CSPYRNEQFF. DNA for the CDR3: TGCAGTCCTTATCGCAATGAGCAGTTCTTC.